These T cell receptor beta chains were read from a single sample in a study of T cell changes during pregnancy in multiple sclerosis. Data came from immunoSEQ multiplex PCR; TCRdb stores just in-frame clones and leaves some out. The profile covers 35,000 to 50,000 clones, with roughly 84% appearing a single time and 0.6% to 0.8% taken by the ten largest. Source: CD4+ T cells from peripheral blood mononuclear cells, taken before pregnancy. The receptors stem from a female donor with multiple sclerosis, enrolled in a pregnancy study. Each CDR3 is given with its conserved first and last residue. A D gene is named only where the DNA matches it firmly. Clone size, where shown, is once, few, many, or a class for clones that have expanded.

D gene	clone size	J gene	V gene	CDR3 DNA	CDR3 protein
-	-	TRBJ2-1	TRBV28	TGTGCCAGCAGTTTACTCGGGAGTGAGCAGTTCTTC	CASSLLGSEQFF
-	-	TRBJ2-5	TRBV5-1	TGCGCCAGCAGCTTGGTGGGCGGGGCTCAAGAGACCCAGTACTTC	CASSLVGGAQETQYF
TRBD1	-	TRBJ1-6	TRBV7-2	TGTGCCAGCAGCCAGACAGGGGTGCGTTCACCCCTCCACTTT	CASSQTGVRSPLHF
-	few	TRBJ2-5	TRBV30	TGTGCCTGGAGTAGGTCCGGGGAGACCCAGTACTTC	CAWSRSGETQYF
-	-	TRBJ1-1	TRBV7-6	TGTGCCAGCAGCTTACAGGAAAACACTGAAGCTTTCTTT	CASSLQENTEAFF
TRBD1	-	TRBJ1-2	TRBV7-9	TGTGCCAGCAGCTGGGGGACAGTGCGCAACTATGGCTACACCTTC	CASSWGTVRNYGYTF
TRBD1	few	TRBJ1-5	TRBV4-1	TGCGCCAGCAGCCAAGTAATCGACAGGGGGATTAGGGAGGGTCAGCCCCAGCATTTT	CASSQVIDRGIREGQPQHF
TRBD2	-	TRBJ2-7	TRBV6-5	TGTGCCAGCAGTACTTTAGCGGGGGTTAACGAGCAGTACTTC	CASSTLAGVNEQYF
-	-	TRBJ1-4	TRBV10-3	TGTGCCATCAGTGACTCCCGAGGGCGGCCTAATGAAAAACTGTTTTTT	CAISDSRGRPNEKLFF
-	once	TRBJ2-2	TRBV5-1	TGCGCCAGCAGCTTGGATTACTCGAACACCGGGGAGCTGTTTTTT	CASSLDYSNTGELFF
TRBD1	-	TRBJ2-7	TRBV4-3	TGCGCCAGCAGCCAAAGTCAGACAGGGGGGCGGTACGAGCAGTACTTC	CASSQSQTGGRYEQYF
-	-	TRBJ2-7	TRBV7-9	TGTGCCAGCAGCCAGCAGGGAAATGCAATCGAGCAGTACTTC	CASSQQGNAIEQYF
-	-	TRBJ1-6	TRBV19	TGTGCCAGTAGTATTTACCCGGAGAATTCACCCCTCCACTTT	CASSIYPENSPLHF
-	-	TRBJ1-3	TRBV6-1	TGTGCCAGCAGAGGGGCTCCTGGAAACACCATATATTTT	CASRGAPGNTIYF
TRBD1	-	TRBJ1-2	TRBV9	TGTGCCAGCAGCGAATGGGACAGGCCAACTAACTATGGCTACACCTTC	CASSEWDRPTNYGYTF
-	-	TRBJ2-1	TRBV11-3	TGTGCCAGCAGCTTAGATCAAGGCGGGACTTTCTCCTACAATGAGCAGTTCTTC	CASSLDQGGTFSYNEQFF
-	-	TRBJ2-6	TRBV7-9	TGTGCCAGCGCCCTTAGAGGACTTAATACTGGGGCCAACGTCCTGACTTTC	CASALRGLNTGANVLTF
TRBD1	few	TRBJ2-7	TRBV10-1	TGCGCCAGCAGTGAACAAGGACAGGGAGACGAGCAGTACTTC	CASSEQGQGDEQYF
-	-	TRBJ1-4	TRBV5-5	TGTGCCAGCAGCTTGCCCCTCAACAGCGGAAAACTGTTTTTT	CASSLPLNSGKLFF
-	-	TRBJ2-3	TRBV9	TGTGCCAGCAGCGTAGATATAGGGGGCACAGATACGCAGTATTTT	CASSVDIGGTDTQYF
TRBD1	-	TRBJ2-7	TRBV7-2	TGTGCCAGCAGGGGACAGGGTTCCGAGCAGTACTTC	CASRGQGSEQYF
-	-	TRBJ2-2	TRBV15	TGTGCCACCAGCACAGCGGGCGGGGAGCTGTTTTTT	CATSTAGGELFF
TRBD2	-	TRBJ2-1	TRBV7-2	TGTGCCAGCAGCCGGGACCCGGGGGGTGAGCAGTTCTTC	CASSRDPGGEQFF
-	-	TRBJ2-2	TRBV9	TGTGCCAGCAGGCCGGGGGGCGGTAACACCGGGGAGCTGTTTTTT	CASRPGGGNTGELFF
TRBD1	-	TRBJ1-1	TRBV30	TGTGCCTCGAAACAGGGGGCGGACACTGAAGCTTTCTTT	CASKQGADTEAFF
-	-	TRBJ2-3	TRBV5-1	TGCGCCAGCACCCGAGGGGGTCGCACAGATACGCAGTATTTT	CASTRGGRTDTQYF
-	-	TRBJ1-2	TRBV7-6	TGTGCCAGCAGCTTAGCGCCCGACAGTGAGGCCTCCGGCTACACCTTC	CASSLAPDSEASGYTF
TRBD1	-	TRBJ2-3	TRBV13	TGTGCCAGCAGCTTAGGCACCGGGACAGGGCGCGCAGATACGCAGTATTTT	CASSLGTGTGRADTQYF
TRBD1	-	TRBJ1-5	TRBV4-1	TGCGCCAGCAGCCAAGACTCGGGACAGGGGATTCTATCAGAGCCCCAGCATTTT	CASSQDSGQGILSEPQHF
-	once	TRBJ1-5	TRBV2	TGTGCCAGCAGCCTGACAGTCAATCAGCCCCAGCATTTT	CASSLTVNQPQHF
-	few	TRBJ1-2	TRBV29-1	TGCAGCGTTGCTACTTTACGCGGTGGCTACACCTTC	CSVATLRGGYTF
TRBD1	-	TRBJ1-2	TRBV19	TGTGCCAGTAGTGCGACAGGGTTTGGTGGCTACACCTTC	CASSATGFGGYTF
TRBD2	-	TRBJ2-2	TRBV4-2	TGTGCCAGCAGCCAAGACCTCGCGGGGGGTTCCCCCGGGGAGCTGTTTTTT	CASSQDLAGGSPGELFF
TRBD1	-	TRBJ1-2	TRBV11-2	TGTGCCAGCAGCTCTTACCGGGACAGAACTTCTAACTATGGCTACACCTTC	CASSSYRDRTSNYGYTF
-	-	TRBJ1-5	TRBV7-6	TGTGCCAGCAGCTTAGAACAGGGAAACCAGCCCCAGCATTTT	CASSLEQGNQPQHF
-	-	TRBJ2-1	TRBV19	TGTGCCAGTAGTATAGGAAACGCACGGGATACTGAGCAGTTCTTC	CASSIGNARDTEQFF
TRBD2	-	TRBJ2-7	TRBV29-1	TGCAGCGTTGAAACACTAGCGGGAGCCTACGAGCAGTACTTC	CSVETLAGAYEQYF
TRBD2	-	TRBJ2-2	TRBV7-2	TGTGCCAGCAGCTTAGGACTAGCGGGGGGGCGGTCCGGGGAGCTGTTTTTT	CASSLGLAGGRSGELFF
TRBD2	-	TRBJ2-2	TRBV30	TGTGCCTGGACTTTTGCCGGGACTAGCGGGGGGGGGTTGTTTTTT	CAWTFAGTSGGGLFF
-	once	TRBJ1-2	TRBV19	TGTGCCAGTAGACCGACAGAAGCTAACTATGGCTACACCTTC	CASRPTEANYGYTF
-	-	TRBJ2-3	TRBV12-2	TGTGCAAGTCGCTTACCAGGGAATTTTTACACAGATACGCAGTATTTT	CASRLPGNFYTDTQYF
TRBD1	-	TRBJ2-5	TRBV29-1	TGCAGCGTGGAACAGGGGGCGGGAGAGACCCAGTACTTC	CSVEQGAGETQYF
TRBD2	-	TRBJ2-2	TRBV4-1	TGCGCCAGCAGCCAAGATCTCAGCGGGAGGGCCCCCGGGGAGCTGTTTTTT	CASSQDLSGRAPGELFF
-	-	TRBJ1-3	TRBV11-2	TGTGCCAGCAGCTTAACCCTGCGAGAGAGGCATTTT	CASSLTLRERHF
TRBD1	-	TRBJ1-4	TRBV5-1	TGCGCCAGCAGCTCGTGGACAGGGTCTAATGAAAAACTGTTTTTT	CASSSWTGSNEKLFF
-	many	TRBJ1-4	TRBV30	TGTGCCCGCCAGGGGCAGGGGAATGAAAAACTGTTTTTT	CARQGQGNEKLFF
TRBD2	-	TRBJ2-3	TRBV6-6	TGTGCCAGCAGACCGACTAGCGGGGGGGATACGCAGTATTTT	CASRPTSGGDTQYF
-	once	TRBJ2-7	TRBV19	TGTGCCAGTAGTATCGACTCGGGTATCTCCTACGAGCAGTACTTC	CASSIDSGISYEQYF
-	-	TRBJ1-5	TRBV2	TGTGCCAGCAGTGAGGTCGGGATCCGTAATCAGCCCCAGCATTTT	CASSEVGIRNQPQHF
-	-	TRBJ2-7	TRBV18	TGTGCCAGCTCACCACGAAGGGACAGGGTGCTAGCGGGGAAAAACTACGAGCAGTACTTC	CASSPRRDRVLAGKNYEQYF
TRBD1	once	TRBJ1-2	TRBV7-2	TGTGCCAGCAGCTTCGGGACAGCCCTGAGGGGAGGCTACACCTTC	CASSFGTALRGGYTF
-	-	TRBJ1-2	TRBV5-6	TGTGCCAGCAGCCCAACGGAGGCCAATAATCGGAATGGCTACACCTTC	CASSPTEANNRNGYTF
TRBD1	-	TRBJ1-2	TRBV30	TGTGCCTGGAGTGAATGGGACAGGGGGCGCAGTGGGGATGGCTACACCTTC	CAWSEWDRGRSGDGYTF